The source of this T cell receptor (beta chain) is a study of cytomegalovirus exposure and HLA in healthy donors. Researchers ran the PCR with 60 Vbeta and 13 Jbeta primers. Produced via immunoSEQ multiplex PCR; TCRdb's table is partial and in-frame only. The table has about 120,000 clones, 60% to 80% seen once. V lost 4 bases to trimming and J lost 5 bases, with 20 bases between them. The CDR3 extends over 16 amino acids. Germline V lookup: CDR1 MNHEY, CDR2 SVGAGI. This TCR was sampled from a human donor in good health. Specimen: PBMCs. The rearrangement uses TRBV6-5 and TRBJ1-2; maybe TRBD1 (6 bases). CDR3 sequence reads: CASSFFPRTALYGYTF. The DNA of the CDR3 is TGTGCCAGCAGTTTCTTCCCAAGGACAGCCCTATATGGCTACACCTTC.